This TCR beta chain is from a study of T cell repertoires in cytomegalovirus infection. About the research overall: Through public TCR beta signatures, both CMV infection and matching HLA type were indicated.

This clonotype was counted between two and nine times. What it binds is not known. Study-wide points: Cumulated frequencies of public TCR beta families served to identify carriers of CMV plus the relevant HLA. Ex vivo responses were dominated by HLA-C-restricted CMV-specific TCR beta clonotypes.

MiXCR was run by TCRdb on the reads, yielding one entry per CDR3 protein. The sample has around 740,000 distinct CDR3 sequences; roughly 35% are singletons. The sequence was collected from a human donor in good health (CMV status not recorded). Some clones in this sample may be carry-over from other donors' samples. Sequencing used PBMCs.

Written as DNA, the CDR3 is TGTGCCAGCACCCTAGGGGGAAAAACTGAAGCTTTCTTT. Amino acid sequence: CASTLGGKTEAFF. The rearrangement joins TRBV25-1 to TRBJ1-1, with D maybe TRBD1 (6 bases). Trimming pared 7 bases from V and 5 bases from J, leaving 14 bases between. The CDR3 consists of 13 residues. From germline, CDR1 is MGHDK and CDR2 SYGVNS.